Presented here are 24 T cell receptor beta chains from one specimen sequenced in a study of neurological immune-mediated disorders. One entry per CDR3 protein, called by TCRdb with MiXCR from the 5' RACE reads. Among tens of thousands of distinct CDR3 sequences, roughly 2.6% were seen once, and the ten largest hold 0.95% to 1.3%. Specimen: PBMCs. These receptors were obtained from a woman under 40 with multiple sclerosis.

This clonotype was picked up many times. CDR3 loop: CASSLLAGGTDTQYF. The DNA for the CDR3 is TGCGCCAGCAGCTTGCTGGCGGGGGGCACAGATACGCAGTATTTT. The chain carries TRBV5-1 and TRBJ2-3, with TRBD2 identical over 7 bases. The germline V gene encodes CDR1 SGHRS and CDR2 YFSETQ. V shed 1 base and J 1 base; nucleotides not matched to a gene: 3. The CDR3 is made up of 15 amino acids. The full variable domain, rest sourced from reference TRBV5-1 and TRBJ2-3, is KAGVTQTPRYLIKTRGQQVTLSCSPISGHRSVSWYQQTPGQGLQFLFEYFSETQRNKGNFPGRFSGRQFSNSRSEMNVSTLELGDSALYLCASSLLAGGTDTQYFGPGTRLTVL.

This clonotype was seen repeatedly, ten times or more. The chain has TRBV29-1 and TRBJ2-1; 12 nucleotides match TRBD2. Germline trimming cut 1 base from V and 9 bases from J; bases unmatched to any gene: 10. This CDR3 region has 16 residues. The germline V gene encodes CDR1 SQVTM and CDR2 ANQGSEA. The CDR3 reads CSVEGGELAGGGEQFF. DNA of the CDR3: TGCAGCGTTGAAGGCGGGGAACTAGCGGGAGGAGGTGAGCAGTTCTTC.

Ten or more counts support this clonotype. The chain combines TRBV20-1 with TRBJ2-7; 8 positions match TRBD2. V shed 6 bases, J shed 5 bases, and the junction held 15 bases outside the gene matches. Germline V CDR1 and CDR2: DFQATT, SNEGSKA (reference sequence). The CDR3 covers 15 residues. Here the CDR3 reads CSAYGASGRMDEQYF. The CDR3, as DNA: TGCAGTGCCTATGGAGCGAGCGGGAGAATGGACGAGCAGTACTTC.

The table lists this clonotype with many counts. The chain is built from TRBV27 and TRBJ2-7, with D possibly matching TRBD2 (5 bases). The V end was cut by 2 bases, the J end by 6 bases, with 11 bases between. The germline V gene encodes CDR1 MNHEY and CDR2 SMNVEV (reference sequence). The length of the CDR3 is 13 residues. The CDR3 loop reads CASSLSGSGEQYF. DNA for the CDR3: TGTGCCAGCAGTTTAAGTGGGAGCGGCGAGCAGTACTTC.

In its sample, this clonotype was seen many times. The J gene is TRBJ1-5, the V gene TRBV7-8, with 10 positions matching TRBD1. The V gene's germline CDR1 is SGHVS and CDR2 FQNEAQ. V was pared by 5 bases and J by 7 bases, with 11 bases of the junction left unmatched. The length of the CDR3 is 16 residues. CDR3 nucleotides: TGTGCCAGCAGCCAATGGGGACAGGGGAGAGGCCAGCCCCAGCATTTT. Translating gives CASSQWGQGRGQPQHF.

This clonotype was detected ten times or more. The V gene is TRBV10-2, the J gene TRBJ1-6; D not resolved. CDR3 size: 16 residues. The V gene lost 3 bases and the J gene lost 3 bases, with 12 bases spanning the gap. The germline V gene encodes CDR1 WSHSY and CDR2 SAAADI. DNA of the CDR3: TGCGCCAGCAGTGACCGTGGCAGGCTCTATAATTCACCCCTCCACTTT. As protein: CASSDRGRLYNSPLHF.

This clonotype was seen ten or more times. The chain joins TRBV5-1 to TRBJ2-5, with 8 nucleotides matching TRBD1. The CDR3 length is 15 residues. V was clipped by 0 bases and J by 4 bases; unmatched bases: 5. Per the germline V gene, CDR1 is SGHRS and CDR2 is YFSETQ. The CDR3 DNA sequence: TGCGCCAGCAGCTTGGCCCAGGACAGGGCAGAGACCCAGTACTTC. This translates into CASSLAQDRAETQYF. The full variable domain, completed using reference TRBV5-1 and TRBJ2-5, is KAGVTQTPRYLIKTRGQQVTLSCSPISGHRSVSWYQQTPGQGLQFLFEYFSETQRNKGNFPGRFSGRQFSNSRSEMNVSTLELGDSALYLCASSLAQDRAETQYFGPGTRLLVL.

At least ten counts were recorded for this clonotype. The V and J genes are TRBV5-1 and TRBJ2-5; 8 nucleotides match TRBD1. The CDR3 runs to 13 residues. From germline, CDR1 is SGHRS and CDR2 YFSETQ. The V gene end was trimmed by 4 bases and the J gene end by 5 bases; junction bases not matched to a gene: 4. CDR3 sequence reads: CASSLGQEETQYF. CDR3 in DNA: TGCGCCAGCAGCCTGGGACAGGAGGAGACCCAGTACTTC.

This clonotype was observed many times. The J gene is TRBJ2-3, the V gene TRBV10-3; tentatively, D is TRBD1 (5 bases). The germline CDR1 and CDR2 sequences are ENHRY and SYGVKD. V shed 3 bases and J shed 4 bases, with 14 bases lying between them. The CDR3 is 15 residues long. In DNA, the CDR3 is TGTGCCATCAGTGACCCAGGGTCGGTATCAGATACGCAGTATTTT. It is translated as CAISDPGSVSDTQYF.

This clonotype was observed at least ten times. The genes are TRBV5-1 and TRBJ2-5, with D perhaps TRBD1 (5 bases). CDR1 is SGHRS, CDR2 YFSETQ, per germline. The CDR3 length is 13 residues. V was clipped by 4 bases and J by 5 bases, with 12 bases between them. The CDR3, as DNA: TGCGCCAGCAGCCTAATACCAGGGGAGACCCAGTACTTC. Amino acids: CASSLIPGETQYF.

In its sample, this clonotype was seen many times. The rearrangement uses TRBV7-2 and TRBJ2-5; no firm D call. The V and J ends lost 0 bases and 5 bases respectively, with 10 bases between them. The germline V gene has CDR1 SGHTA and CDR2 FQGNSA. CDR3 size: 14 residues. This chain's CDR3 is CASSLAGWSETQYF. The CDR3 region has the DNA TGTGCCAGCAGCTTAGCCGGGTGGAGCGAGACCCAGTACTTC.

The chain uses TRBV7-2 and TRBJ1-1, with unresolved D. Deletions cut 3 bases from V and 3 bases from J, with 11 bases between. The CDR3 covers 14 residues. Per germline, CDR1 SGHTA and CDR2 FQGNSA. The CDR3 nucleotides read TGTGCCAGCAGCTTCAAGGGAACGGACACTGAAGCTTTCTTT. Translation gives CASSFKGTDTEAFF.

This clonotype has ten or more counts. V is TRBV20-1 and J is TRBJ2-7; D remains ambiguous. Germline V gene data show CDR1 as DFQATT and CDR2 as SNEGSKA (reference sequence). This CDR3 comprises 15 residues. The V and J ends lost 2 bases and 0 bases respectively, with 14 bases between them. The CDR3 region has the DNA TGCAGTGCTAGATTGGTAGCCCTGAGCTCCTACGAGCAGTACTTC. As protein: CSARLVALSSYEQYF.

This clonotype was seen repeatedly, ten times or more. The rearrangement links TRBV7-2 to TRBJ2-1; TRBD1 matches at 10 bases. The CDR3 totals 16 residues. V dropped 6 bases and J dropped 5; count of bases not matched to a gene: 10. Germline V gene lookup returns CDR1 SGHTA and CDR2 FQGNSA. The CDR3 protein is CASRFTTGTGDNEQFF. CDR3 nucleotides: TGTGCCAGCAGGTTTACCACCGGGACAGGGGACAATGAGCAGTTCTTC.

This clonotype showed up many times. This rearrangement joins TRBV20-1 to TRBJ2-1; the D gene is possibly TRBD2 (5 bases). This CDR3 comprises 13 residues. From germline, CDR1 is DFQATT and CDR2 SNEGSKA (reference sequence). Between the trimmed V and J ends, which lost 7 bases and 4 bases, there was a span of 14 bases. CDR3 DNA sequence: TGCAGTGTCCCAGCGGCTTCATACAATGAGCAGTTCTTC. Protein sequence: CSVPAASYNEQFF.

This clonotype has at least ten counts. The chain combines TRBV9 with TRBJ2-1, with D maybe TRBD2 (5 bases). The CDR3 spans 14 residues. Trimming stripped 0 bases from V and 5 bases from J, with 9 bases between. The germline V gene encodes CDR1 SGDLS and CDR2 YYNGEE. The CDR3 sequence: CASSVAGSNNEQFF. Written as DNA, the CDR3 is TGTGCCAGCAGCGTAGCGGGGTCAAACAATGAGCAGTTCTTC.

The V gene is TRBV20-1, the J gene TRBJ1-1; D is unclear. The V gene's germline CDR1 is DFQATT and CDR2 SNEGSKA (reference sequence). V was cut by 3 bases and J by 1 base, with 3 bases left in between. The CDR3 runs to 11 residues. CDR3 sequence: CSASRNTEAFF. The CDR3 DNA is TGCAGTGCTAGTAGGAACACTGAAGCTTTCTTT.

At least ten counts were recorded for this clonotype. The gene calls are TRBV5-1 and TRBJ1-4; 8 bases align to TRBD1. The CDR3 is 16 amino acids. Germline-derived CDR1 and CDR2 are SGHRS and YFSETQ. J was trimmed by 7 bases and V by 4 bases; bases with no gene match: 12. This CDR3 reads CASSPGTGIVSEKLFF. The CDR3 bases are TGCGCCAGCAGCCCCGGGACAGGAATTGTTTCTGAAAAACTGTTTTTT.

V and J are TRBV6-5 and TRBJ2-7, with 8 bases fitting TRBD1. This CDR3 has 13 residues. J was trimmed by 11 bases and V by 2 bases; bases with no gene match: 8. Germline V gene sequence: CDR1 MNHEY, CDR2 SVGAGI. The chain's CDR3 is CASSYKDRVGEYF. The CDR3, as DNA: TGTGCCAGCAGTTACAAGGACAGGGTCGGGGAGTACTTC.

In its sample, this clonotype was seen many times. J is TRBJ2-1 and V is TRBV20-1, with D maybe TRBD1 (6 bases). Germline CDR1 is DFQATT and CDR2 is SNEGSKA (reference sequence). There are 14 residues in the CDR3. V lost 1 base and J lost 6, with 13 bases in between. DNA for the CDR3: TGCAGTGCTAGAGCGGACAGTTGGGGCAATGAGCAGTTCTTC. Translated: CSARADSWGNEQFF.

In its sample, this clonotype was seen many times. This sequence joins TRBV20-1 and TRBJ2-7; 10 bases are a match to TRBD2. CDR1 is DFQATT and CDR2 is SNEGSKA in the germline V gene (reference sequence). V dropped 3 bases and J dropped 1; count of bases not matched to a gene: 9. CDR3 length: 16 residues. The CDR3 region has the DNA TGCAGTGCTAGGTCTTCCCCTAGCGGGAGATCCTACGAGCAGTACTTC. This encodes CSARSSPSGRSYEQYF.

This clonotype was recorded many times. The V call is TRBV7-9, the J call TRBJ1-5, with TRBD1 matching over 7 bases. The CDR3 runs 16 residues. Germline assignment: CDR1 SEHNR and CDR2 FQNEAQ (reference sequence). V lost 5 bases, J lost 0 bases, and 7 bases stayed unmatched. The CDR3 reads CASSRTGAYSNQPQHF. The CDR3 nucleotides read TGTGCCAGCAGCCGAACAGGGGCCTATAGCAATCAGCCCCAGCATTTT.

This clonotype was recorded many times. This sequence joins TRBV27 and TRBJ1-2; no clear D gene. The CDR3 sequence is 13 residues long. Trimming removed 4 bases at V and 2 bases at J, with 8 bases between. The V gene's germline CDR1 is MNHEY and CDR2 SMNVEV (reference sequence). This chain's CDR3 is CASSSTVNYGYTF. The CDR3 region has the DNA TGTGCCAGCAGTTCTACCGTGAACTATGGCTACACCTTC.

This clonotype was found many times. The chain couples TRBV20-1 to TRBJ1-1, with D tentatively TRBD1 (5 bases). Trimming took off 0 bases at V and 0 bases at J, with 11 bases between the two ends. In germline, CDR1 is DFQATT, CDR2 SNEGSKA (reference sequence). The CDR3 loop spans 15 amino acids. This CDR3 is CSAREVGRMNTEAFF. DNA for the CDR3: TGCAGTGCTAGAGAGGTGGGGCGGATGAACACTGAAGCTTTCTTT.